Each of the 30 T cell receptor beta chains below was sequenced from the same sample in a study of tumor-infiltrating lymphocytes in primary liver carcinoma. It was from approximately 20-30 mg of unsorted bulk tissue that RNA and DNA were co-extracted. From around 500 ng of total RNA, TCR beta-specific cDNA was reverse-transcribed using a constant-region primer. Library construction for TCR beta comprised three nested multiplex PCR rounds performed with slightly modified ARM-PCR. Each of the first two PCR rounds ran approximately 10 cycles with TRBV1-TRBV30 forward and C-beta reverse primers. Via MiXCR, TCRdb re-called the multiplex PCR reads, giving one row per CDR3 protein. The data hold 90,000 to 140,000 distinct CDR3 sequences, with about four fifths observed a single time. Sequenced: liver tumor tissue from sampling region 3. Specified subset: tumor region T3, left-lateral pole. Receptors were obtained from a man in his forties or fifties with primary liver carcinoma and hepatitis B virus infection.

In the case of this clonotype: A junction boundary mismatches the germline segment, possibly from a read error. V gene TRBV12-5 combines with J gene TRBJ2-3; TRBD2 matches 7 bases. Germline V gives CDR1 LGHNT, CDR2 FRNRAP. The CDR3 runs to 15 residues. In DNA form, the CDR3 reads TGTGTTAGTGGGGAAGGCGGGAGTTTGGCAGATACGCAGTATTTT. It codes for CVSGEGGSLADTQYF.

Many counts were recorded for this clonotype. V and J are TRBV28 and TRBJ2-1, with a possible D match to TRBD1 (5 bases). The germline V gene encodes CDR1 MDHEN and CDR2 SYDVKM. V was cut by 6 bases and J by 9 bases, with 12 bases left in between. The CDR3 contains 12 residues. The CDR3 region has the DNA TGTGCCAGCAGAGAAGGGGCTGGTGAGCAGTTCTTC. Translating gives CASREGAGEQFF.

This clonotype appeared once. An end of the junction does not agree with germline; a read error may underlie this. This chain uses TRBV6-5 with TRBJ2-2; no clear D gene. Germline-derived CDR1 and CDR2 are MNHEY and SVGAGI. The CDR3 sequence is 15 residues long. The CDR3 DNA is TGTGCCATCAGTTACTCAGGAATTTACACCGGGGAGCTGTTTTTT. Its translation: CAISYSGIYTGELFF.

This chain uses TRBV11-1 with TRBJ2-1; 10 nucleotides align to TRBD1. The V gene end was trimmed by 5 bases and the J gene end by 11 bases; junction bases not matched to a gene: 12. Per germline, CDR1 SGHAT and CDR2 FQDESV (reference sequence). This CDR3 comprises 15 residues. The CDR3 sequence is CASSQRTGTGVQQFF. The CDR3 coding sequence is TGTGCCAGCAGCCAGAGAACCGGGACAGGGGTTCAGCAGTTCTTC.

This clonotype was picked up one time. Mismatch with germline at one junction end may stem from a read error. The genes are TRBV4-1 and TRBJ2-3; D unresolved. This CDR3 has 15 residues. From germline, CDR1 is MGHRA and CDR2 YSYEKL. CDR3: CASSRDPSGRVTQYF. Written as DNA, the CDR3 is TGCGCCAGCAGCCGAGATCCGAGTGGAAGGGTTACGCAATATTTT.

The rearrangement uses TRBV5-1 and TRBJ2-1; the match to TRBD2 covers 7 bases. Losses at the gene ends were 7 bases for V and 4 bases for J; bases not matched to a gene: 8. Per the germline V gene, CDR1 is SGHRS and CDR2 is YFSETQ. CDR3 size: 14 residues. CDR3 sequence: CASGSSSGYNEQFF. The CDR3 bases are TGCGCCAGCGGGTCCTCTAGCGGATACAATGAGCAGTTCTTC.

The chain is built from TRBV29-1 and TRBJ2-1, with 11 bases fitting TRBD2. This CDR3 spans 15 amino acids. Per the germline V gene, CDR1 is SQVTM and CDR2 is ANQGSEA. CDR3 sequence reads: CGAELAGVFYNEQFF. The DNA for the CDR3 is TGCGGCGCTGAACTAGCGGGAGTGTTCTACAATGAGCAGTTCTTC.

In regard to this clonotype: The CDR3 end shows no conserved phenylalanine or tryptophan, and so a read error is likely. The V gene is TRBV5-4, the J gene TRBJ2-5; D is possibly TRBD1 or TRBD2 (5 bases each). Germline CDR1 reads SGHNT; CDR2 reads YYREEE (reference sequence). The CDR3 is made up of 15 amino acids. The CDR3 loop is CVSSLNGDGQETQYL. The DNA for the CDR3 is TGTGTCAGCAGCTTGAACGGGGACGGTCAAGAGACCCAGTACTTA.

Notes on this clonotype: This may be a read error, as it is one base from a much larger clone. Here the CDR3 reads CASSNTVPSGSGDIQYF. CDR3 DNA sequence: TGTGCCAGCAGCAACACGGTTCCTAGCGGGAGTGGAGACATTCAGTACTTC. The chain combines TRBV21-1 with TRBJ2-4; the DNA was not used to check the table's D call, TRBD2. TRBV21-1 is assigned pseudogene status. The CDR3 contains 17 residues.

In the case of this clonotype: A much larger clone lies a single base off, so this may be a read error. This chain connects TRBV5-1 to TRBJ2-1; the D gene is possibly TRBD2 (6 bases). This CDR3 spans 16 amino acids. Germline CDR1 SGHRS, CDR2 YFSETQ. V lost 0 bases to trimming and J lost 8 bases, with 18 bases between them. The CDR3 reads CASSLGTAGRGYEQFF. DNA of the CDR3: TGCGCCAGCAGCTTGGGAACGGCGGGAAGGGGATATGAGCAGTTCTTC.

Points on this clonotype: A single base separates this from a much larger clone, so it may be a read error. The J gene is TRBJ1-1, the V gene TRBV7-3; no definite D call. The length of the CDR3 is 15 residues. The germline V gene has CDR1 SGHTA and CDR2 FQGTGA. Trimming removed 6 bases at V and 3 bases at J, with 17 bases between. The CDR3 DNA follows: TGTGCCAGCAGTCCGAGGGAGGGCCGGTACACTGAAGCTTTCTTT. It specifies CASSPREGRYTEAFF.

Concerning this clonotype itself: An end of the junction does not agree with germline; a read error may underlie this. The V and J genes are TRBV11-1 and TRBJ2-1, with D possibly being TRBD1 or TRBD2 (5 bases each). Germline lookup yields CDR1 SGHAT and CDR2 FQDESV (reference sequence). The length of the CDR3 is 15 residues. CDR3 region: CVSSFQGPPDNEQFF. CDR3 DNA: TGTGTCAGCAGCTTCCAGGGACCACCGGACAATGAGCAGTTCTTC.

This clonotype has only one observation. A junction boundary mismatches the germline segment, possibly from a read error. The chain is built from TRBV4-2 and TRBJ1-2; tentatively, D is TRBD1 (6 bases). CDR3 length equals 18 residues. CDR1 is LGHNA, CDR2 YNFKEQ, per germline. CDR3 sequence reads: CASSRSSRWGGASYGYTF. The DNA for the CDR3 is TGTGCCAGCAGCCGATCGTCCAGGTGGGGGGGCGCGTCCTATGGTTACACCTTC.

This rearrangement joins TRBV4-3 to TRBJ2-3, with D maybe TRBD2 (6 bases). Germline CDR1 and CDR2: LGHNA and YSLEER. This CDR3 has 20 amino acids. Deletions cut 4 bases from V and 0 bases from J, with 26 bases between. CDR3 region: CASSRDDGPTGDRSTDTQYF. CDR3 coding DNA: TGCGCCAGCAGCCGAGACGATGGACCCACGGGAGATCGAAGCACAGATACGCAGTATTTT.

A word on this clonotype: Compared with germline, one end of the junction differs, possibly owing to a read error. The chain has TRBV29-1 and TRBJ2-3, with 8 bases matching TRBD2. CDR1 is SQVTM and CDR2 is ANQGSEA in the germline V gene. This CDR3 has 14 residues. DNA for the CDR3: TGTTGCGTTGGAGCGGTGGGAGCGGGAGATATGCAGTATTTT. Protein product: CCVGAVGAGDMQYF.

This clonotype appeared a single time. The V call is TRBV11-1, the J call TRBJ1-6, with no clear D. Germline V gene sequence: CDR1 SGHAT, CDR2 FQDESV (reference sequence). This CDR3 has 13 residues. V was clipped by 5 bases and J by 19 bases, with 21 bases between them. CDR3 DNA sequence: TGTGCCAGCAGCCGGACTCTGGTTTCACCCTCTCACTTT. Protein: CASSRTLVSPSHF. Supplemented by reference TRBV11-1 and TRBJ1-6, the full variable domain reads EAEVAQSPRYKITEKSQAVAFWCDPISGHATLYWYRQILGQGPELLVQFQDESVVDDSQLPKDRFSAERLKGVDSTLKIQPAELGDSAMYLCASSRTLVSPSHFGNGTRLTVT.

The chain has TRBV7-8 and TRBJ2-1, with D uncertain. This CDR3 comprises 15 residues. Trimming cost V 6 bases and J 0 bases, with 12 bases left between them. The germline gives CDR1 SGHVS, CDR2 FQNEAQ. The CDR3 protein is CASSPEWGSYNEQFF. Here the CDR3 DNA reads TGTGCCAGCAGTCCAGAGTGGGGCTCCTACAATGAGCAGTTCTTC.

In this sample, this clonotype turned up once. An end of the junction does not agree with germline; a read error may underlie this. The chain recombines TRBV29-1 with TRBJ2-3, with TRBD2 as a possible D gene (5 bases). Germline V gene data show CDR1 as SQVTM and CDR2 as ANQGSEA. This CDR3 region has 15 residues. CDR3 bases: TGTAGCGTTGAGGGCGGGCCCGGCATTACAGATACGCAGTATTTT. It yields the protein CSVEGGPGITDTQYF.

As regards this clonotype: Since no conserved phenylalanine or tryptophan closes the CDR3, a read error is the likely cause. It is unclear where the CDR3 begins or ends on the DNA, so no DNA is shown, and the CDR3 is as TCRdb lists it. The chain uses TRBV29-1 and TRBJ2-2; TRBD1 is the table's D call, not checked against the DNA. The CDR3 comprises 14 residues, both ends counted. Per germline, CDR1 SQVTM and CDR2 ANQGSEA. This CDR3 is CSVYGTVGRGELFL.

This clonotype was recorded a few times. V and J are TRBV18 and TRBJ1-5; D unresolved. The CDR3 totals 13 residues. Trimming shortened V by 3 bases and J by 9 bases, and 12 bases separated the two germline ends. The V gene's germline CDR1 is KGHSH and CDR2 LQKENI. CDR3 loop: CASSPQVPGPQHF. In nucleotides, the CDR3 is TGTGCCAGCTCACCCCAGGTGCCTGGGCCCCAGCATTTT.

The J gene is TRBJ1-2, the V gene TRBV6-6; D is unresolved. The germline V gene encodes CDR1 MNHNY and CDR2 SVGAGI (reference sequence). This CDR3 has 14 residues. V gave up 7 bases and J gave up 6 bases, with 18 bases separating them. CDR3 bases: TGTGCCAGCACCACGGATTCCAGGAACAATGGCTACACCTTC. This gives the protein CASTTDSRNNGYTF.

Note on this clonotype: Germline is not matched at one junction end, which may reflect a read error. The chain uses TRBV11-2 and TRBJ2-5; 7 bases are shared with TRBD2. CDR1 SGHAT and CDR2 FQNNGV come from the germline V gene. The CDR3 is made up of 18 amino acids. This CDR3 is CTSSPNSIQGTGRETQNF. The CDR3 bases are TGTACCAGCAGCCCTAACTCAATCCAGGGTACTGGGCGGGAGACCCAGAACTTC.

This clonotype was seen a few times. One junction end does not reproduce the germline sequence, and a read error may be involved. The V gene is TRBV5-5, the J gene TRBJ2-2, with D possibly TRBD2 on 5 matching bases. CDR1 is SGHKS and CDR2 is YYEKEE in the germline V gene (reference sequence). The CDR3 extends over 12 amino acids. CDR3 loop: CASRLRTGELVF. The CDR3 DNA reads as TGTGCCAGCAGACTCCGCACCGGGGAGCTGGTTTTT.

Comments on this clonotype: This is likely a read error, given that the CDR3 carries no conserved phenylalanine or tryptophan at its end. CDR3 loop: CASNVAKEKAPQHL. CDR3 sequence (DNA): TGTGCCAGCAATGTGGCGAAGGAAAAGGCGCCCCAGCATCTT. This chain links TRBV6-1 with TRBJ1-5; D remains ambiguous. Per the germline V gene, CDR1 is MNHNS and CDR2 is SASEGT. The CDR3 is 14 amino acids. Trimming shortened V by 7 bases and J by 9 bases, and 19 bases separated the two germline ends.

This clonotype was detected ten times or more. The chain has TRBV5-1 and TRBJ2-7; 7 bases agree with TRBD2. The junction had 5 bases not matched to a gene; V was cut back by 0 bases and J by 5 bases. The CDR3 loop spans 14 amino acids. Per the germline V gene, CDR1 is SGHRS and CDR2 is YFSETQ. As DNA, the CDR3 is TGCGCCAGCAGCTTGGTAAGGGGAGGGGACGAGCAGTACTTC. This codes for CASSLVRGGDEQYF.

For this clonotype: One end of the junction is discordant with germline, which a read error may explain. The chain carries TRBV4-3 and TRBJ2-7; D is possibly TRBD2 (6 bases). This CDR3 has 16 amino acids. Germline V gene sequence: CDR1 LGHNA, CDR2 YSLEER. CDR3 protein: CASSQDRANGRWQHYF. The DNA of the CDR3 is TGCGCCAGCAGCCAAGATCGGGCTAACGGGAGATGGCAGCACTACTTC.

The chain uses TRBV12-3 or TRBV12-4 and TRBJ2-7, with 9 bases identical to TRBD2. The CDR3 loop spans 13 amino acids. V shed 7 bases and J 13 bases; nucleotides not matched to a gene: 14. CDR3 residues: CASTPSGNYGQYF. The DNA for the CDR3 is TGTGCCAGCACTCCTAGCGGGAACTACGGGCAATACTTC.

Concerning this clonotype: One end of the junction varies from germline; a read error may be responsible. This chain's CDR3 is CASSSAGQAGNIIYF. CDR3 DNA: TGTGCCAGCAGCTCGGCGGGCCAGGCTGGAAACATCATATATTTT. The chain links TRBV5-5 to TRBJ1-3; D is ambiguous. CDR1 and CDR2 (germline): SGHKS, YYEKEE (reference sequence). The CDR3 has 15 amino acids.

The J gene is TRBJ2-3, the V gene TRBV29-1; D call uncertain. Trimming removed 3 bases from V and 6 bases from J, with 16 bases in between. Germline-derived CDR1 and CDR2 are SQVTM and ANQGSEA. CDR3 length: 14 amino acids. This CDR3 reads CSVERRKVTDTQYF. The DNA of the CDR3 is TGCAGCGTTGAGAGGCGGAAGGTTACGGATACGCAGTATTTT.

A note on this clonotype: Because it lacks the conserved phenylalanine or tryptophan at the end, this CDR3 is likely a read error. The chain uses TRBV6-1 and TRBJ2-5; D is possibly TRBD1 (5 bases). The length of the CDR3 is 15 residues. Per the germline V gene, CDR1 is MNHNS and CDR2 is SASEGT. CDR3 loop: CASSEIPGYHETQYV. DNA for the CDR3: TGTGCCAGCAGTGAAATACCAGGGTACCATGAGACCCAGTACGTC.